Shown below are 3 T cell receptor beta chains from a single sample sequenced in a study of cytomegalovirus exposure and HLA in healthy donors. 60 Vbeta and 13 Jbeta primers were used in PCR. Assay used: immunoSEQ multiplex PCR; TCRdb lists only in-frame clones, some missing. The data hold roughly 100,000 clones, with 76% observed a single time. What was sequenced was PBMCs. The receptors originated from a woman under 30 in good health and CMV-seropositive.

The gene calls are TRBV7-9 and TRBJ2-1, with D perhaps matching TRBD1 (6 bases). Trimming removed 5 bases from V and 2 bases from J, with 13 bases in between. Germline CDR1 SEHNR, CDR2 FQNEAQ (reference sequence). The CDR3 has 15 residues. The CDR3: CASSPGARPYNEQFF. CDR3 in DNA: TGTGCCAGCAGCCCAGGGGCCCGACCCTACAATGAGCAGTTCTTC.

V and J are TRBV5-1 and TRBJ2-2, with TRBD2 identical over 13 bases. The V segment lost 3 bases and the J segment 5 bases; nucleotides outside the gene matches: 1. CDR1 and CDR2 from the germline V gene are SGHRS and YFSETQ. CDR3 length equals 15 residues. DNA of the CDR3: TGCGCCAGCAGCTCGACTAGCGGGAGGACCGGGGAGCTGTTTTTT. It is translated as CASSSTSGRTGELFF. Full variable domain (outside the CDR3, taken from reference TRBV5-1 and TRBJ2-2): KAGVTQTPRYLIKTRGQQVTLSCSPISGHRSVSWYQQTPGQGLQFLFEYFSETQRNKGNFPGRFSGRQFSNSRSEMNVSTLELGDSALYLCASSSTSGRTGELFFGEGSRLTVL.

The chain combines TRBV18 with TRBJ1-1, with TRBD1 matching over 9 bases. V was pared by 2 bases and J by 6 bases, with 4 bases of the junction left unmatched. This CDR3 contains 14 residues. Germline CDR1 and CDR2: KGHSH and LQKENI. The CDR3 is CASSPRGQGAEAFF. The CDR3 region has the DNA TGTGCCAGCTCACCAAGGGGACAGGGCGCTGAAGCTTTCTTT.